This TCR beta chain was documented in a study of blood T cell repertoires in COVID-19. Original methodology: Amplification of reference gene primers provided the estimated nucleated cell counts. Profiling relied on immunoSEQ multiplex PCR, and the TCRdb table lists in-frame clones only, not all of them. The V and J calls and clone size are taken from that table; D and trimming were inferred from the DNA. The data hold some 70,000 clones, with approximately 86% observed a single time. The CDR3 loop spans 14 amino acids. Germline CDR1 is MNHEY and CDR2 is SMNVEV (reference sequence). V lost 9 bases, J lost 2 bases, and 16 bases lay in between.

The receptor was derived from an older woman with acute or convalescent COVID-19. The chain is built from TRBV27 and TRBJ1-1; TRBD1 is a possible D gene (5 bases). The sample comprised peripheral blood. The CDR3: CARPMGQYNTEAFF. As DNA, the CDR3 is TGTGCCAGGCCGATGGGGCAGTATAACACTGAAGCTTTCTTT.